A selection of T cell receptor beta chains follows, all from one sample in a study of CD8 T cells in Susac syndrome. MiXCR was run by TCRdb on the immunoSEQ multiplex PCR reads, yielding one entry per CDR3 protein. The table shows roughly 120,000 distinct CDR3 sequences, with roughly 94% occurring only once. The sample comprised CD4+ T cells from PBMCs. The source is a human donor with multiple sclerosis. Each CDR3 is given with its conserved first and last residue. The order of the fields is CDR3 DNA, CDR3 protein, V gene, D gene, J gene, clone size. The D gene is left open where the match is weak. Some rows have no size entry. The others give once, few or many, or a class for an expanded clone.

DNA: TGTGCCAGCAGTAATTTGGACAGTAACTATGGCTACACCTTC
CDR3: CASSNLDSNYGYTF
V: TRBV27
D: .
J: TRBJ1-2
size: .

DNA: TGTGCCATCTCAAAGGGACAGAACACCGGGGAGCTGTTTTTT
CDR3: CAISKGQNTGELFF
V: TRBV10-3
D: .
J: TRBJ2-2
size: .

DNA: TGTGCCAGCAGCTTATTGTACAATGAGCAGTTCTTC
CDR3: CASSLLYNEQFF
V: TRBV7-2
D: .
J: TRBJ2-1
size: few

DNA: TGTGCCAGCAGCCAACTTTGGGACAGTCATCCGCAGTTCTTC
CDR3: CASSQLWDSHPQFF
V: TRBV3-1
D: TRBD1
J: TRBJ2-1
size: .

DNA: TGTGCCTGGAGGGGGCATCAGCCCCAGCATTTT
CDR3: CAWRGHQPQHF
V: TRBV30
D: .
J: TRBJ1-5
size: .

DNA: TGTGCCAGCAGCCCCGGGCAAAGGACAGATACGCAGTATTTT
CDR3: CASSPGQRTDTQYF
V: TRBV7-2
D: .
J: TRBJ2-3
size: few

DNA: TGTGCCAGCAGCTTAGGGCGTACCAGTCACGGTGAGCAGTTCTTC
CDR3: CASSLGRTSHGEQFF
V: TRBV7-9
D: .
J: TRBJ2-1
size: .

DNA: TGCGCCAGCAGCCCGTCAATCACGGAGCAGTTCTTC
CDR3: CASSPSITEQFF
V: TRBV4-1
D: .
J: TRBJ2-1
size: .

DNA: TGTGCCAGCAGCTCAACGGGGCAAACAGGGAATGAGCAGTTCTTC
CDR3: CASSSTGQTGNEQFF
V: TRBV7-2
D: .
J: TRBJ2-1
size: .

DNA: TGTGCCAGCAGGACCCTGGGGTACCAAGAGACCCAGTACTTC
CDR3: CASRTLGYQETQYF
V: TRBV2
D: .
J: TRBJ2-5
size: .

DNA: TGTGCCTGGAACAGACAGGGTGGAGGAAACACCATATATTTT
CDR3: CAWNRQGGGNTIYF
V: TRBV30
D: TRBD1
J: TRBJ1-3
size: .

DNA: TGTGCCAGCAGCCCGACCCGACAGGGGGCCACCGGGGAGCTGTTTTTT
CDR3: CASSPTRQGATGELFF
V: TRBV7-3
D: TRBD1
J: TRBJ2-2
size: .

DNA: TGTGCCAGCAGTTCGCAGGCGACGCTATTAGGGGAAAAACTGTTTTTT
CDR3: CASSSQATLLGEKLFF
V: TRBV2
D: .
J: TRBJ1-4
size: .

DNA: TGTGCCTGGAGTTTTGGACGGGTGAACACTGAAGCTTTCTTT
CDR3: CAWSFGRVNTEAFF
V: TRBV30
D: .
J: TRBJ1-1
size: .

DNA: TGTGCCAGCAGTTTGGTGTCCTATGGCTACACCTTC
CDR3: CASSLVSYGYTF
V: TRBV28
D: .
J: TRBJ1-2
size: few

DNA: TGTGCCAGCAGCTTAGCGGACGGGGGAACAGATACGCAGTATTTT
CDR3: CASSLADGGTDTQYF
V: TRBV7-6
D: .
J: TRBJ2-3
size: .

DNA: TGTGCCAGCAGCCGACACTCCTACGAGCAGTACTTC
CDR3: CASSRHSYEQYF
V: TRBV3-1
D: .
J: TRBJ2-7
size: .

DNA: TGTGCCAGCAGTCGGACAGACATTAACTATGGCTACACCTTC
CDR3: CASSRTDINYGYTF
V: TRBV6-1
D: .
J: TRBJ1-2
size: .

DNA: TGTGCCAGTAGTATCGGGCGGGGAGGCTACGAGCAGTACTTC
CDR3: CASSIGRGGYEQYF
V: TRBV19
D: .
J: TRBJ2-7
size: .

DNA: TGTGCCAGCAGTTTAGACGAGTGGGGGAAGGCCTACGAGCAGTACTTC
CDR3: CASSLDEWGKAYEQYF
V: TRBV28
D: .
J: TRBJ2-7
size: .

DNA: TGTGCCAGCAGTGAACGGTTCCAGGGTGGCGGATACCAAGAGACCCAGTACTTC
CDR3: CASSERFQGGGYQETQYF
V: TRBV6-1
D: .
J: TRBJ2-5
size: .

DNA: TGTGCCAGCAGTGAGCGGAGCAATCAGCCCCAGCATTTT
CDR3: CASSERSNQPQHF
V: TRBV6-1
D: .
J: TRBJ1-5
size: .